Listed below are T cell receptor beta chains from one sample, sequenced in a study of blood T cell repertoires in COVID-19. Produced via immunoSEQ multiplex PCR; TCRdb's table is partial and in-frame only. The table records roughly 20,000 clones, around 86% of them present only once. Sequences were obtained from peripheral blood. These receptors all come from a human donor in a cohort sampled during active COVID-19. CDR3s include the opening cysteine and the closing phenylalanine or tryptophan. The order of the fields is CDR3 protein, clone size, D gene, V gene, J gene. D genes are given only for firm matches. Rows may omit the clone size; those that give it use once, few, many or a size class.

CDR3aa: CASSDVLGAGTSYNEQFF; abundance: NA; d_gene: NA; v_gene: TRBV2; j_gene: TRBJ2-1
CDR3aa: CASSSGQGGSNQPQHF; abundance: NA; d_gene: TRBD1; v_gene: TRBV6-6; j_gene: TRBJ1-5
CDR3aa: CASSPLAGGPGEQFF; abundance: NA; d_gene: TRBD2; v_gene: TRBV11-2; j_gene: TRBJ2-1
CDR3aa: CASSPVLGGDTGELFF; abundance: NA; d_gene: NA; v_gene: TRBV7-2; j_gene: TRBJ2-2
CDR3aa: CASSLSATVDRYEQYF; abundance: few; d_gene: NA; v_gene: TRBV27; j_gene: TRBJ2-7
CDR3aa: CASSRRIAGEPTDTQYF; abundance: NA; d_gene: TRBD2; v_gene: TRBV3-1/TRBV3-2; j_gene: TRBJ2-3
CDR3aa: CASSPWTANYGYTF; abundance: NA; d_gene: NA; v_gene: TRBV19; j_gene: TRBJ1-2
CDR3aa: CASSQAGQGTNSPLHF; abundance: once; d_gene: NA; v_gene: TRBV3-1/TRBV3-2; j_gene: TRBJ1-6
CDR3aa: CASTRGGNQPQHF; abundance: once; d_gene: NA; v_gene: TRBV2; j_gene: TRBJ1-5
CDR3aa: CAWSGGTGRTYNEQFF; abundance: NA; d_gene: TRBD1; v_gene: TRBV30; j_gene: TRBJ2-1
CDR3aa: CASSPDGGAGNTIYF; abundance: NA; d_gene: NA; v_gene: TRBV6-5; j_gene: TRBJ1-3
CDR3aa: CASSSEGQGWSNEQFF; abundance: NA; d_gene: TRBD1; v_gene: TRBV5-5; j_gene: TRBJ2-1
CDR3aa: CASSLLPGTAGNEQYF; abundance: NA; d_gene: TRBD1; v_gene: TRBV5-4; j_gene: TRBJ2-7
CDR3aa: CASSFSGMTYNEQFF; abundance: NA; d_gene: TRBD2; v_gene: TRBV7-8; j_gene: TRBJ2-1
CDR3aa: CASSPRPGQGGDTQYF; abundance: NA; d_gene: TRBD1; v_gene: TRBV11-2; j_gene: TRBJ2-3
CDR3aa: CATSGTGTNEKLFF; abundance: NA; d_gene: NA; v_gene: TRBV24-1; j_gene: TRBJ1-4
CDR3aa: CASSAGLRGATNEKLFF; abundance: NA; d_gene: TRBD1; v_gene: TRBV18; j_gene: TRBJ1-4
CDR3aa: CASSLALSGGGYTF; abundance: NA; d_gene: TRBD1; v_gene: TRBV5-1; j_gene: TRBJ1-2
CDR3aa: CASSPRTDYNSPLHF; abundance: NA; d_gene: NA; v_gene: TRBV9; j_gene: TRBJ1-6
CDR3aa: CASSVAGGLENEQFF; abundance: NA; d_gene: NA; v_gene: TRBV9; j_gene: TRBJ2-1
CDR3aa: CASSNGLAGVPQSRSPFQVQYF; abundance: NA; d_gene: TRBD2; v_gene: TRBV5-1; j_gene: TRBJ2-7
CDR3aa: CASSLSTGPQHF; abundance: NA; d_gene: NA; v_gene: TRBV12-3/TRBV12-4; j_gene: TRBJ1-5
CDR3aa: CSVEAAGELFF; abundance: NA; d_gene: NA; v_gene: TRBV29-1; j_gene: TRBJ2-2
CDR3aa: CASSHTGGISSYEQYF; abundance: NA; d_gene: TRBD1; v_gene: TRBV19; j_gene: TRBJ2-7
CDR3aa: CSVATGSSNTEAFF; abundance: NA; d_gene: NA; v_gene: TRBV29-1; j_gene: TRBJ1-1
CDR3aa: CASSFGQGADTQYF; abundance: NA; d_gene: TRBD1; v_gene: TRBV5-1; j_gene: TRBJ2-3
CDR3aa: CAISALETGSTPSTDTQYF; abundance: NA; d_gene: TRBD1; v_gene: TRBV10-3; j_gene: TRBJ2-3
CDR3aa: CASTLDEGLSYEQYF; abundance: NA; d_gene: NA; v_gene: TRBV2; j_gene: TRBJ2-7
CDR3aa: CASSSRTGSYEQYF; abundance: NA; d_gene: TRBD1; v_gene: TRBV28; j_gene: TRBJ2-7
CDR3aa: CASSYSQGNLGGYTF; abundance: NA; d_gene: NA; v_gene: TRBV6-6; j_gene: TRBJ1-2
CDR3aa: CASSFGQGDGYTF; abundance: NA; d_gene: TRBD1; v_gene: TRBV28; j_gene: TRBJ1-2
CDR3aa: CASSLWRLAGGPGELFF; abundance: NA; d_gene: TRBD2; v_gene: TRBV28; j_gene: TRBJ2-2
CDR3aa: CSVTDRQETQYF; abundance: NA; d_gene: NA; v_gene: TRBV29-1; j_gene: TRBJ2-5
CDR3aa: CASSLGAADTQYF; abundance: NA; d_gene: NA; v_gene: TRBV7-3; j_gene: TRBJ2-3
CDR3aa: CASRGQGETQYF; abundance: once; d_gene: TRBD1; v_gene: TRBV19; j_gene: TRBJ2-5
CDR3aa: CATSRGVVGAYEQYF; abundance: NA; d_gene: NA; v_gene: TRBV6-5; j_gene: TRBJ2-7
CDR3aa: CASSRQGRSGNTIYF; abundance: NA; d_gene: TRBD1; v_gene: TRBV2; j_gene: TRBJ1-3
CDR3aa: CASSVEDYPVYGYTF; abundance: NA; d_gene: NA; v_gene: TRBV9; j_gene: TRBJ1-2
CDR3aa: CASSLAGARGETQYF; abundance: NA; d_gene: TRBD2; v_gene: TRBV2; j_gene: TRBJ2-5
CDR3aa: CASSDRRGLAGGGELFF; abundance: few; d_gene: TRBD2; v_gene: TRBV9; j_gene: TRBJ2-2
CDR3aa: CASSVSGIAKNIQYF; abundance: NA; d_gene: TRBD2; v_gene: TRBV6-5; j_gene: TRBJ2-4
CDR3aa: CASSLSVPKLFF; abundance: NA; d_gene: NA; v_gene: TRBV12-3/TRBV12-4; j_gene: TRBJ1-4
CDR3aa: CAWSQGQGYSPLHF; abundance: NA; d_gene: TRBD1; v_gene: TRBV30; j_gene: TRBJ1-6
CDR3aa: CASSLREVPEKLFF; abundance: NA; d_gene: NA; v_gene: TRBV7-9; j_gene: TRBJ1-4
CDR3aa: CSSVTSSYEQYF; abundance: NA; d_gene: NA; v_gene: TRBV2; j_gene: TRBJ2-7
CDR3aa: CAISETLEDTQYF; abundance: NA; d_gene: NA; v_gene: TRBV10-3; j_gene: TRBJ2-3